Listed here are 14 T cell receptor beta chains from one sample, sequenced in a study of blood T cell repertoires in COVID-19. Sequenced by immunoSEQ multiplex PCR; TCRdb stores in-frame clones only, minus some. The data show 200,000 to 250,000 clones, approximately 80% seen once. The sequenced sample consisted of peripheral blood. These receptors were collected from a man over 45 with active or convalescent COVID-19.

The rearrangement joins TRBV18 to TRBJ1-5; D not certain. This CDR3 has 15 amino acids. Trimming left V 1 base short and J 4 bases short, with 11 bases between. The germline V gene encodes CDR1 KGHSH and CDR2 LQKENI. The CDR3 DNA reads TGTGCCAGCTCACCACGCCGGGTGGAAAATCAGCCCCAGCATTTT. It specifies CASSPRRVENQPQHF.

J is TRBJ2-1 and V is TRBV4-2; TRBD1 agrees at 11 bases. V lost 4 bases, J lost 9 bases, and 11 bases stayed unmatched. Germline V CDR1 and CDR2: LGHNA, YNFKEQ. The CDR3 loop spans 16 amino acids. CDR3 coding DNA: TGTGCCAGCAGCCTCATAAGGGGACAGGGGGTGCCTGAGCAGTTCTTC. Translating gives CASSLIRGQGVPEQFF.

J is TRBJ2-6 and V is TRBV20-1, with no clear D. Germline CDR1 and CDR2: DFQATT and SNEGSKA (reference sequence). V was pared by 3 bases and J by 2 bases, with 5 bases between. The CDR3 contains 13 residues. The chain's CDR3 is CSASLPGANVLTF. The DNA for the CDR3 is TGCAGTGCTAGTCTCCCTGGGGCCAACGTCCTGACTTTC.

The genes are TRBV6-2 or TRBV6-3 and TRBJ1-5; weak D call: TRBD1 (6 bases). CDR3 length: 15 residues. Germline V gene data show CDR1 as MNHEY and CDR2 as SVGEGT. V gave up 6 bases and J gave up 3 bases, with 15 bases separating them. DNA for the CDR3: TGTGCCAGCAGCCCCCGACAGGACCCCAATCAGCCCCAGCATTTT. Its protein product is CASSPRQDPNQPQHF.

This rearrangement joins TRBV24-1 to TRBJ2-1, with D perhaps TRBD1 (7 bases). V was shortened by 6 bases and J by 0 bases, with 14 bases between the two germline ends. The germline gives CDR1 KGHDR, CDR2 SFDVKD. This CDR3 is built from 16 residues. The CDR3 protein is CATSSTRGDSYNEQFF. The CDR3 DNA reads as TGTGCCACCAGTTCTACCAGGGGGGACTCCTACAATGAGCAGTTCTTC.

This chain links TRBV9 with TRBJ2-3; weak D call: TRBD1 (6 bases). The germline V and J ends were trimmed by 0 bases and 2 bases, with 7 bases remaining between them. CDR3 length: 14 amino acids. Germline CDR1 reads SGDLS; CDR2 reads YYNGEE. This chain's CDR3 is CASSVAGATDTQYF. The CDR3 DNA reads TGTGCCAGCAGCGTAGCAGGGGCCACAGATACGCAGTATTTT.

The chain carries TRBV3-1 (or the pseudogene TRBV3-2) and TRBJ2-3; TRBD2 agrees at 8 bases. The CDR3 covers 13 residues. Germline CDR1 reads LGHDT; CDR2 reads YNNKEL (reference sequence). V lost 9 bases to trimming and J lost 10 bases; unmatched junction nucleotides: 12. The CDR3 sequence: CASRGGSLPAQYF. For the CDR3, the DNA is TGTGCCAGTCGCGGGGGGTCTCTCCCCGCGCAGTATTTT.

The chain carries TRBV19 and TRBJ2-6, with D tentatively TRBD1 (6 bases). The CDR3 spans 17 residues. V lost 0 bases to trimming and J lost 4 bases, with 13 bases between them. Germline CDR1 is LNHDA and CDR2 is SQIVND (reference sequence). CDR3 sequence reads: CASSIDVPGAGANVLTF. The CDR3 region has the DNA TGTGCCAGTAGTATAGATGTCCCAGGGGCCGGGGCCAACGTCCTGACTTTC.

This chain uses TRBV7-3 with TRBJ1-3; possibly TRBD1 for D (5 bases). The CDR3 loop spans 16 amino acids. Germline V lookup: CDR1 SGHTA, CDR2 FQGTGA. Trimming removed 7 bases from V and 2 bases from J, with 18 bases in between. The CDR3 nucleotides read TGTGCCAGCACCGGGGGGAAGGGAGGCCCTGGAAACACCATATATTTT. This encodes CASTGGKGGPGNTIYF.

This clone was picked up a small number of times. The V call is TRBV7-9, the J call TRBJ1-1; no reliable D call. CDR1 is SEHNR, CDR2 FQNEAQ, per germline (reference sequence). V lost 0 bases and J 1 base, leaving 6 bases between the germline ends. CDR3 size: 14 residues. CDR3 sequence: CASSLAAGNTEAFF. The CDR3, as DNA: TGTGCCAGCAGCTTAGCGGCAGGGAACACTGAAGCTTTCTTT.

The CDR3 region is CASSQGRQGWTEAFF. As DNA, the CDR3 is TGCGCCAGCAGCCAAGGGAGACAGGGATGGACTGAAGCTTTCTTT. The chain has TRBV4-3 and TRBJ1-1; TRBD1 matches 7 bases. CDR1 is LGHNA and CDR2 is YSLEER in the germline V gene. The CDR3 totals 15 residues. V was clipped by 1 base and J by 5 bases; unmatched bases: 7.

This chain connects TRBV9 to TRBJ2-1; 13 bases fit TRBD2. Germline loops: CDR1 SGDLS, CDR2 YYNGEE. After removal of 3 bases from V and 0 bases from J, the junction contained 9 bases not matched to a gene. This CDR3 has 19 amino acids. The CDR3 DNA follows: TGTGCCAGCAGCGGGGGAGGGACTAGCGGGACTCCCTCCTACAATGAGCAGTTCTTC. Its protein is CASSGGGTSGTPSYNEQFF.

The V and J genes are TRBV6-5 and TRBJ1-6; no definite D call. Between the trimmed V and J ends, which lost 5 bases and 4 bases, there was a span of 3 bases. This CDR3 contains 12 residues. CDR1 MNHEY and CDR2 SVGAGI come from the germline V gene. The DNA for the CDR3 is TGTGCCAGCAGTCAGTATAATTCACCCCTCCACTTT. It is translated as CASSQYNSPLHF.

The chain carries TRBV27 and TRBJ2-1; 10 nucleotides agree with TRBD2. This CDR3 spans 15 amino acids. Per the germline V gene, CDR1 is MNHEY and CDR2 is SMNVEV (reference sequence). V was pared by 3 bases and J by 5 bases, with 4 bases of the junction left unmatched. CDR3 in amino acids: CASSFSLAGDNEQFF. The CDR3 bases are TGTGCCAGCAGTTTTAGTCTAGCGGGGGACAATGAGCAGTTCTTC.